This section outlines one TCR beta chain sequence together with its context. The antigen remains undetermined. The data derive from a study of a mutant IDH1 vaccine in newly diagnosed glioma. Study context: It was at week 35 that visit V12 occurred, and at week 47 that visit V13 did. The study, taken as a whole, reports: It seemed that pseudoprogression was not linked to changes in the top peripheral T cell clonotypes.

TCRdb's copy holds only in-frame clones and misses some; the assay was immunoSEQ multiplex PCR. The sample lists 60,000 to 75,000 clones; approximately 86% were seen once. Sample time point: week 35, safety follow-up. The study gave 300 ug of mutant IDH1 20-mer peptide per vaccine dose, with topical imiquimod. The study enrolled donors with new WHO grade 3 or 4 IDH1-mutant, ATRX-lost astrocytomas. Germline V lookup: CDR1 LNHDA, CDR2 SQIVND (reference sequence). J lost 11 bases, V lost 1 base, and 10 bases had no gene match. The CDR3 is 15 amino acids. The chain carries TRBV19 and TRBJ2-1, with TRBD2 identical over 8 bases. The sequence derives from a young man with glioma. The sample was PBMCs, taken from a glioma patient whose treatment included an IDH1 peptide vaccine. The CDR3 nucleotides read TGTGCCAGTAGTATAGTAGGGACTAGGAAGAGCCAGCAGTTCTTC. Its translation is CASSIVGTRKSQQFF.